The rows below give T cell receptor beta chains drawn from one sample of a study of beta chain features in type 1 diabetes. Clones were read by immunoSEQ multiplex PCR, and TCRdb kept only the in-frame ones, dropping some. This table holds under 850,000 clones, roughly 12% found once. Sequenced input: naive CD4+ T cells from blood. The receptors shown here come from a man aged 18 to 30 with type 1 diabetes. Both conserved end residues are part of each CDR3. A D gene is named only where the DNA matches it firmly. The size field is filled for only some rows; it gives once, few, many or a size class.

CDR3 protein: CASSLDGVILDTQYF
CDR3 DNA: TGTGCCAGCAGCTTGGACGGTGTGATTTTGGATACGCAGTATTTT
V gene: TRBV27
D gene: .
clone size: .
J gene: TRBJ2-3

CDR3 protein: CASSQEERATETQYF
CDR3 DNA: TGTGCCAGCAGCCAAGAAGAGCGGGCGACAGAGACCCAGTACTTC
V gene: TRBV4-2
D gene: .
clone size: few
J gene: TRBJ2-5

CDR3 protein: CASSPRVMRGLGYTF
CDR3 DNA: TGTGCCAGCAGCCCGAGGGTCATGCGAGGGCTTGGCTACACCTTC
V gene: TRBV7-2
D gene: .
clone size: few
J gene: TRBJ1-2

CDR3 protein: CAISSGGRGDTQYF
CDR3 DNA: TGTGCCATCTCCAGCGGGGGCCGGGGAGATACGCAGTATTTT
V gene: TRBV10-3
D gene: TRBD2
clone size: few
J gene: TRBJ2-3

CDR3 protein: CASSEQGNPYNEQFF
CDR3 DNA: TGTGCCAGCAGTGAACAGGGAAACCCCTACAATGAGCAGTTCTTC
V gene: TRBV6-4
D gene: .
clone size: few
J gene: TRBJ2-1

CDR3 protein: CASSRDRAPDTQYF
CDR3 DNA: TGTGCCAGCTCACGGGACAGGGCGCCAGATACGCAGTATTTT
V gene: TRBV18
D gene: TRBD1
clone size: few
J gene: TRBJ2-3

CDR3 protein: CASSPGTYEQYF
CDR3 DNA: TGTGCCAGCAGCCCAGGTACTTACGAGCAGTACTTC
V gene: TRBV11-2
D gene: .
clone size: .
J gene: TRBJ2-7

CDR3 protein: CASSTGWGLETQYF
CDR3 DNA: TGTGCCAGCTCAACCGGGTGGGGCCTCGAGACCCAGTACTTC
V gene: TRBV18
D gene: .
clone size: few
J gene: TRBJ2-5

CDR3 protein: CAIPGRVITDTQYF
CDR3 DNA: TGTGCCATCCCAGGGCGGGTGATCACAGATACGCAGTATTTT
V gene: TRBV7-2
D gene: .
clone size: few
J gene: TRBJ2-3

CDR3 protein: CASSLAGGTGKGTGELFF
CDR3 DNA: TGCGCCAGCAGCTTGGCCGGCGGGACAGGGAAGGGGACCGGGGAGCTGTTTTTT
V gene: TRBV5-1
D gene: TRBD1
clone size: few
J gene: TRBJ2-2

CDR3 protein: CASSLTLAGGNEQFF
CDR3 DNA: TGTGCCAGCAGTTTAACGCTAGCGGGTGGGAATGAGCAGTTCTTC
V gene: TRBV28
D gene: TRBD2
clone size: .
J gene: TRBJ2-1

CDR3 protein: CSGWVGSGESYNEQFF
CDR3 DNA: TGCAGCGGATGGGTTGGGTCGGGGGAATCCTACAATGAGCAGTTCTTC
V gene: TRBV29-1
D gene: .
clone size: few
J gene: TRBJ2-1

CDR3 protein: CASSPRTERYGYTF
CDR3 DNA: TGTGCCAGCAGCCCACGGACAGAACGCTATGGCTACACCTTC
V gene: TRBV5-4
D gene: .
clone size: few
J gene: TRBJ1-2

CDR3 protein: CASSWAGGESPLHF
CDR3 DNA: TGTGCCAGTTCATGGGCAGGGGGTGAATCACCCCTCCACTTT
V gene: TRBV30
D gene: TRBD1
clone size: .
J gene: TRBJ1-6

CDR3 protein: CASSIQGAETQYF
CDR3 DNA: TGTGCCAGTAGTATACAGGGGGCCGAGACGCAGTATTTT
V gene: TRBV19
D gene: TRBD1
clone size: few
J gene: TRBJ2-3

CDR3 protein: CSVEDLETYEQYF
CDR3 DNA: TGCAGCGTTGAAGATCTAGAGACGTACGAGCAGTACTTC
V gene: TRBV29-1
D gene: .
clone size: .
J gene: TRBJ2-7

CDR3 protein: CASSPYTQALSAYEQYF
CDR3 DNA: TGTGCCAGCAGCCCGTATACCCAGGCACTTTCCGCCTACGAGCAGTACTTC
V gene: TRBV4-2
D gene: .
clone size: .
J gene: TRBJ2-7

CDR3 protein: CASSYSGGSTDTQYF
CDR3 DNA: TGTGCCAGCAGTTACTCGGGGGGTTCCACAGATACGCAGTATTTT
V gene: TRBV6-5
D gene: .
clone size: few
J gene: TRBJ2-3

CDR3 protein: CASRKNNLGYTF
CDR3 DNA: TGTGCCAGCAGGAAGAACAATCTCGGCTACACCTTC
V gene: TRBV6-1
D gene: .
clone size: .
J gene: TRBJ1-2

CDR3 protein: CASSLVVRSYNEQFF
CDR3 DNA: TGCGCCAGCAGCTTGGTAGTAAGGTCCTACAATGAGCAGTTCTTC
V gene: TRBV5-1
D gene: .
clone size: few
J gene: TRBJ2-1

CDR3 protein: CSASGGTEQYF
CDR3 DNA: TGCAGTGCTAGTGGAGGAACCGAGCAGTACTTC
V gene: TRBV20-1
D gene: .
clone size: .
J gene: TRBJ2-7

CDR3 protein: CASSFLSGGPADTQYF
CDR3 DNA: TGTGCCAGCAGCTTTCTTAGCGGGGGGCCGGCAGATACGCAGTATTTT
V gene: TRBV11-1
D gene: TRBD2
clone size: .
J gene: TRBJ2-3

CDR3 protein: CASSPREDEQFF
CDR3 DNA: TGTGCCAGCTCACCAAGGGAGGATGAGCAGTTCTTC
V gene: TRBV18
D gene: .
clone size: few
J gene: TRBJ2-1

CDR3 protein: CASSVGPTGELFF
CDR3 DNA: TGTGCCAGCAGCGTAGGGCCCACAGGGGAGCTGTTTTTT
V gene: TRBV9
D gene: .
clone size: few
J gene: TRBJ2-2

CDR3 protein: CASSITEGPEQYF
CDR3 DNA: TGTGCCAGTAGTATAACCGAGGGACCCGAGCAGTACTTC
V gene: TRBV19
D gene: .
clone size: .
J gene: TRBJ2-7

CDR3 protein: CARMDSDNSPLHF
CDR3 DNA: TGTGCCCGGATGGACAGCGATAATTCACCCCTCCACTTT
V gene: TRBV30
D gene: .
clone size: many
J gene: TRBJ1-6

CDR3 protein: CASSVSSRDTGELFF
CDR3 DNA: TGTGCCAGCAGCGTTAGTTCCAGGGACACCGGGGAGCTGTTTTTT
V gene: TRBV9
D gene: .
clone size: .
J gene: TRBJ2-2

CDR3 protein: CASSPAENTEAFF
CDR3 DNA: TGTGCCAGCTCACCGGCAGAAAACACTGAAGCTTTCTTT
V gene: TRBV18
D gene: .
clone size: .
J gene: TRBJ1-1

CDR3 protein: CSGARNSYEQYF
CDR3 DNA: TGCAGCGGAGCACGGAACTCCTACGAGCAGTACTTC
V gene: TRBV29-1
D gene: .
clone size: few
J gene: TRBJ2-7

CDR3 protein: CASSLGTGTTDTQYF
CDR3 DNA: TGTGCCAGCAGCTTAGGGACAGGGACCACAGATACGCAGTATTTT
V gene: TRBV11-2
D gene: TRBD1
clone size: few
J gene: TRBJ2-3

CDR3 protein: CSNKDPNTEAFF
CDR3 DNA: TGCAGTAACAAGGACCCGAACACTGAAGCTTTCTTT
V gene: TRBV29-1
D gene: .
clone size: once
J gene: TRBJ1-1

CDR3 protein: CSATPQYEQYF
CDR3 DNA: TGCAGTGCTACGCCCCAATACGAGCAGTACTTC
V gene: TRBV20-1
D gene: .
clone size: .
J gene: TRBJ2-7

CDR3 protein: CASSHGQGAVGYEQYF
CDR3 DNA: TGTGCCAGCAGCCACGGACAGGGGGCGGTCGGGTACGAGCAGTACTTC
V gene: TRBV13
D gene: TRBD1
clone size: .
J gene: TRBJ2-7

CDR3 protein: CASTWTGGLSNEQFF
CDR3 DNA: TGTGCCAGCACCTGGACAGGGGGCCTGAGCAATGAGCAGTTCTTC
V gene: TRBV6-1
D gene: TRBD1
clone size: .
J gene: TRBJ2-1

CDR3 protein: CSPTSGGAPYF
CDR3 DNA: TGCAGCCCCACTAGCGGAGGGGCCCCCTACTTC
V gene: TRBV20-1
D gene: TRBD2
clone size: few
J gene: TRBJ2-7

CDR3 protein: CASSLGTGFTNEKLFF
CDR3 DNA: TGTGCCAGCAGCCTAGGGACAGGGTTTACTAATGAAAAACTGTTTTTT
V gene: TRBV7-6
D gene: TRBD1
clone size: .
J gene: TRBJ1-4

CDR3 protein: CASSLIGGGVTDTQYF
CDR3 DNA: TGTGCCAGCAGCCTGATAGGTGGCGGGGTCACAGATACGCAGTATTTT
V gene: TRBV7-8
D gene: .
clone size: .
J gene: TRBJ2-3

CDR3 protein: CASILRRGGNTEAFF
CDR3 DNA: TGTGCCAGCATCCTTCGTAGAGGGGGGAACACTGAAGCTTTCTTT
V gene: TRBV5-4
D gene: .
clone size: .
J gene: TRBJ1-1

CDR3 protein: CASSLRGSSTNYNEQFF
CDR3 DNA: TGTGCCAGCAGCTTAAGGGGGTCGTCGACTAATTACAATGAGCAGTTCTTC
V gene: TRBV7-6
D gene: .
clone size: .
J gene: TRBJ2-1

CDR3 protein: CASSLILNVRYF
CDR3 DNA: TGTGCCAGCAGTTTAATCTTAAACGTCCGGTACTTC
V gene: TRBV28
D gene: .
clone size: few
J gene: TRBJ2-5

CDR3 protein: CAWTSVANTGELFF
CDR3 DNA: TGTGCCTGGACTAGCGTTGCGAACACCGGGGAGCTGTTTTTT
V gene: TRBV30
D gene: .
clone size: .
J gene: TRBJ2-2

CDR3 protein: CASSLGTGGLVNNSPLHF
CDR3 DNA: TGTGCCAGCAGCTTAGGGACAGGGGGCTTGGTGAATAATTCACCCCTCCACTTT
V gene: TRBV13
D gene: TRBD1
clone size: .
J gene: TRBJ1-6

CDR3 protein: CASSYTSYEQYF
CDR3 DNA: TGTGCCAGCAGTTACACCTCCTACGAGCAGTACTTC
V gene: TRBV6-6
D gene: .
clone size: few
J gene: TRBJ2-7

CDR3 protein: CASSEGTGWIAYTF
CDR3 DNA: TGTGCCAGCAGTGAAGGGACAGGGTGGATTGCCTACACCTTC
V gene: TRBV25-1
D gene: TRBD1
clone size: few
J gene: TRBJ1-2

CDR3 protein: CASSFSGRGSVF
CDR3 DNA: TGTGCCAGCAGTTTTTCGGGCAGGGGGAGCGTTTTT
V gene: TRBV27
D gene: TRBD1
clone size: .
J gene: TRBJ2-3

CDR3 protein: CASSVKGFVQNTEAFF
CDR3 DNA: TGTGCCAGCAGCGTGAAAGGGTTTGTACAGAACACTGAAGCTTTCTTT
V gene: TRBV5-5
D gene: .
clone size: .
J gene: TRBJ1-1

CDR3 protein: CASSIQDVAGEQFF
CDR3 DNA: TGTGCCAGCAGCATCCAAGATGTAGCGGGGGAGCAGTTCTTC
V gene: TRBV7-2
D gene: TRBD2
clone size: .
J gene: TRBJ2-1

CDR3 protein: CASSLNRDGTYEQYF
CDR3 DNA: TGCGCCAGCAGCTTGAACCGGGACGGAACCTACGAGCAGTACTTC
V gene: TRBV5-1
D gene: .
clone size: .
J gene: TRBJ2-7

CDR3 protein: CALRNSYEQYF
CDR3 DNA: TGTGCCCTGAGAAACTCCTACGAGCAGTACTTC
V gene: TRBV30
D gene: .
clone size: .
J gene: TRBJ2-7

CDR3 protein: CATRRRGSYEQYF
CDR3 DNA: TGTGCCACCAGGAGGCGGGGTAGCTACGAGCAGTACTTC
V gene: TRBV15
D gene: .
clone size: few
J gene: TRBJ2-7

CDR3 protein: CASSGGDRGNTGELFF
CDR3 DNA: TGTGCCAGCAGTGGTGGGGACAGGGGAAACACCGGGGAGCTGTTTTTT
V gene: TRBV6-1
D gene: TRBD1
clone size: few
J gene: TRBJ2-2

CDR3 protein: CSVAPPQGIEETQYF
CDR3 DNA: TGCAGCGTTGCCCCCCCGCAGGGTATCGAGGAGACCCAGTACTTC
V gene: TRBV29-1
D gene: .
clone size: .
J gene: TRBJ2-5

CDR3 protein: CASSPRSGDQPQHF
CDR3 DNA: TGTGCCAGCTCACCACGTTCGGGGGATCAGCCCCAGCATTTT
V gene: TRBV18
D gene: .
clone size: .
J gene: TRBJ1-5